These 6 T cell receptor beta chains were all obtained from the same sample, sequenced in a study of metastatic and nonmetastatic thyroid tumors. Each patient went into thyroid surgery without having received any treatment. With MiXCR, TCRdb called clones anew from the PCR reads. This sample carries about 41,000 clones, about an eighth of them seen once, and the ten largest clones take under 30%. The sample taken for sequencing was blood. These receptors all stem from a female donor with papillary thyroid cancer or a benign thyroid nodule (not recorded which). Some clones in this sample may be carry-over from other donors' samples.

This clone occurred many times. The genes are TRBV6-1 and TRBJ2-5; D perhaps matches TRBD2 (8 bases). Per the germline V gene, CDR1 is MNHNS and CDR2 is SASEGT. V lost 11 bases, J lost 4 bases, and 20 bases lay in between. The length of the CDR3 is 14 residues. This CDR3 is CAAEGAGGTETQYF. CDR3 nucleotides: TGTGCCGCCGAGGGGGCGGGAGGAACAGAGACCCAGTACTTC.

This clone was counted between two and nine times. The chain combines TRBV5-5 with TRBJ2-5; 12 positions agree with TRBD1. This CDR3 comprises 15 residues. In germline, CDR1 is SGHKS, CDR2 YYEKEE (reference sequence). The J segment lost 7 bases and the V segment lost 2 bases, leaving 6 bases of the junction unmatched. CDR3 amino acids: CASSFPGQGAGTQYF. CDR3 nucleotide sequence: TGTGCCAGCAGCTTCCCGGGACAGGGGGCCGGGACCCAGTACTTC.

This clone was observed many times. The chain carries TRBV7-3 and TRBJ2-1; 7 positions match TRBD2. CDR3 size: 16 residues. The germline CDR1 and CDR2 sequences are SGHTA and FQGTGA. The J segment lost 4 bases and the V segment lost 5 bases, leaving 11 bases of the junction unmatched. The CDR3 DNA is TGTGCCAGCAGCCACGGCGGCGGGAGTATGTACAATGAGCAGTTCTTC. Protein: CASSHGGGSMYNEQFF.

This clone has a handful of counts. Given a much more abundant clone one base away, this may be a read error. In the same sample, other DNA sequences code for this CDR3. This rearrangement joins TRBV3-1 to TRBJ1-1, with 7 bases aligning to TRBD1. Trimming took 4 bases from V and 6 from J; bases not matched to a gene: 8. Germline CDR1 reads LGHDT; CDR2 reads YNNKEL (reference sequence). The CDR3 spans 14 residues. CDR3 coding DNA: TGTGCCAGCAGCCCAGACAGGGAAATCCCTGAAGCTTTCTTT. Protein sequence: CASSPDREIPEAFF.

This clone was recorded many times. The genes are TRBV7-3 and TRBJ2-1; 12 bases line up with TRBD2. After removal of 5 bases from V and 4 bases from J, the junction contained 6 bases not matched to a gene. The CDR3 extends over 16 amino acids. Germline assignment: CDR1 SGHTA and CDR2 FQGTGA. The CDR3 loop reads CASSLWTSGEYNEQFF. The CDR3 region has the DNA TGTGCCAGCAGCCTCTGGACTAGCGGGGAATACAATGAGCAGTTCTTC.

This clone was seen ten or more times. The gene calls are TRBV30 and TRBJ1-3; D not certain. Trimming took 0 bases from V and 4 from J, leaving 19 bases between them. Germline values: CDR1 GTSNPN, CDR2 SVGIG (reference sequence). CDR3 length: 17 residues. The DNA for the CDR3 is TGTGCCTGGAGTGTACTGGTGGAAGACCATGGGGGAAACACCATATATTTT. This codes for CAWSVLVEDHGGNTIYF.